The subject of this entry is one T cell receptor (beta chain). The antigen this receptor binds is unknown. No base-level quality is on record; no much larger clone is a single base apart. The source of the sample is a study of T-cell memory formation after mild COVID-19 (dated by TCRdb to about 2021). Regarding the study in general: Most TCR sequence clusters were specific to one of the two donors. T-cell clones expanding and contracting after mild COVID-19 in two donors were tracked by longitudinal TCRalpha and TCRbeta repertoire sequencing. The cohort comprised two young, previously healthy adult volunteers, one female and one male. The research as a whole found: Contracting CD4+ clones were located mainly in the CM and EM memory subsets, whereas CD8+ clones were found to be enriched in EMRA. The study covered only a couple of mild cases, and larger cohorts including severe cases with pre-infection samples were considered necessary. Clones contracting from day 15 to 85 had balanced CD4/CD8 phenotypes, while a second wave expanding from day 15 to 37 was biased towards CD4+. The detection of some responding clones in pre-infection memory suggests that pre-existing cross-reactive memory T cells joined the SARS-CoV-2 response. SARS-CoV-2 specificity was not confirmed for the second-wave clones peaking on day 37.

Sequencing was carried out with an Illumina NovaSeq 6000. Using 5'RACE with constant-segment primers, TCRalpha and TCRbeta cDNA libraries were constructed, with sample barcodes and unique molecular identifiers added in the process. RNA was extracted from every sample with Trizol reagent. Libraries were amplified in two PCR steps, with a second sample barcode and Illumina TruSeq adapters added in the second step. Sequencing of libraries was performed on an Illumina NovaSeq with 2 x 150 bp paired-end reads. The paper's data handling went like this. Demultiplexing of reads and collapsing into UMI-guided consensus sequences were performed with migec v1.2.7. Using mixcr v2.1.11, UMI consensuses were aligned to TRA and TRB V and J templates and then assembled into clonotypes. A clonotype was counted as expanded or contracted only when both edgeR and NoisET called the clonotype significant, with the noise models trained on biological replicates. edgeR calls used a false discovery rate-adjusted p below 0.01 and a log2 fold-change threshold of 1. As an exploratory analysis of dynamics, PCA with hierarchical clustering was applied to max-normalized trajectories of the 1000 most abundant clonotypes. Each responding clone was given a CD4 or CD8 phenotype based on the CD4+ and CD8+ repertoires, which had been sequenced separately. TCRdb handled the public reads itself, with Q25 trimming in fastp and clone calling in MiXCR, and kept productive beta chains. Rows with a matching CDR3 protein are joined into one entry that keeps the most common DNA and genes. The V and J calls here are based on TCRdb, not the publication. In this sample the table shows 290,000 or so distinct CDR3 sequences, approximately 20% of which occur a single time. The ten most abundant clones make up approximately 21% of the sample.

Ficoll-Paque density gradient centrifugation was used to isolate PBMCs. Sequencing was done on a sample of PBMCs or a T cell subset sorted from them (not recorded which). The source of this sequence is a man aged 18 to 29 who had mild COVID-19 (a few samples of this study predate the infection). The sample titles of this study are shuffled in the database, so cell type and time point are left out; the donor was told from shared clones.

CDR3 sequence: CSARDSGGYGYTF. The DNA sequence reads TGCAGTGCTAGAGATTCAGGGGGCTATGGCTACACCTTC. Recombination linked TRBV20-1 to TRBJ1-2; 7 central nucleotides agree with TRBD1. The germline V gene encodes CDR1 DFQATT and CDR2 SNEGSKA (reference sequence). Taken from cysteine to phenylalanine, the CDR3 has 13 residues. Only the CDR3 DNA is retained, 39 bases long and in frame from the first base. Trimming accounts for 0 bases at V and 4 bases at J, while the number of junction bases matched to no gene is 2.